This T cell receptor (beta chain) appears in the sequencing data of a study of blood T cell repertoires in COVID-19. Overall study context: Samples came from the United States, Italy and Spain, spanning acute and convalescent COVID-19.

Germline loops: CDR1 KGHSH, CDR2 LQKENI. The CDR3 covers 13 residues. The ends were cut back, 3 bases at V and 5 bases at J, with 10 bases in the middle. In the study's own analysis: Using reference gene primer amplification, nucleated cell counts were estimated. Assay: immunoSEQ multiplex PCR; the TCRdb copy retains only in-frame clones and omits some. The DNA was the basis for D and trimming; V, J and clone size are from that table. The sample gives over 60,000 clones, 86% of which show up once; 0.9% to 1.5% is in the top ten. The sequence derives from a man between 40 and 49 years old with acute or convalescent COVID-19. The V gene is TRBV18, the J gene TRBJ2-5; D is possibly TRBD2 (6 bases). The sample taken for sequencing was peripheral blood. DNA for the CDR3: TGTGCCAGCTCACCCAACCGGGGGGAGACCCAGTACTTC. It is translated as CASSPNRGETQYF. Complete variable domain (other parts from reference TRBV18 and TRBJ2-5): NAGVMQNPRHLVRRRGQEARLRCSPMKGHSHVYWYRQLPEEGLKFMVYLQKENIIDESGMPKERFSAEFPKEGPSILRIQQVVRGDSAAYFCASSPNRGETQYFGPGTRLLVL.